What follows are 20 T cell receptor beta chains derived from one specimen sequenced in a study of shared clonotypes between healthy human individuals (dated by TCRdb to between 2020 and 2021). For the CD8 naive samples, CD45RO-negative cells were positively selected for CCR7, yielding a CD45RA+CCR7+ population from which TemRA cells were excluded. The library was prepared using the immunoSEQ multiplex PCR assay. The source is immuneACCESS, and TCRdb retained only in-frame sequences with V and J called. Part of the clones is not carried over; for the studies checked, unresolved V genes explain less than half of this, and the remainder is unexplained. This sample is represented by roughly 650,000 clones; about 95% of them were singletons. The ten largest make up about 0.11% of the sample. Input material: naive CD8+ T cells sorted from blood. The sample's cell subset or site, from its label and the paper: CD45RA+CCR7+. The receptors stem from a woman aged 30 to 39 in good health.

This clone has a single count. This chain joins TRBV28 and TRBJ2-7, with TRBD2 matching 9 bases. The length of the CDR3 is 13 residues. Germline V gene lookup returns CDR1 MDHEN and CDR2 SYDVKM. Trimming took 6 bases from V and 6 from J; bases not matched to a gene: 6. CDR3 protein: CASRNSGSVEQYF. CDR3 in DNA: TGTGCCAGCAGGAATAGCGGGAGTGTCGAGCAGTACTTC.

This clone was observed once. The CDR3 region is CASSLELAGYTGELFF. The DNA of the CDR3 is TGTGCCAGCAGCTTAGAACTAGCGGGGTACACCGGGGAGCTGTTTTTT. The chain links TRBV11-2 to TRBJ2-2, with 10 bases lining up with TRBD2. CDR3 length: 16 residues. The V gene end was trimmed by 0 bases and the J gene end by 3 bases; junction bases not matched to a gene: 1. Germline V gene sequence: CDR1 SGHAT, CDR2 FQNNGV.

The CDR3 reads CASGSQGGREFSSYNEQFF. The CDR3 bases are TGTGCCAGCGGTTCTCAGGGAGGGCGGGAGTTCTCCTCCTACAATGAGCAGTTCTTC. The chain links TRBV7-8 to TRBJ2-1; 7 bases map to TRBD2. The CDR3 is made up of 19 amino acids. Germline lookup yields CDR1 SGHVS and CDR2 FQNEAQ. Losses at the gene ends were 8 bases for V and 0 bases for J; bases not matched to a gene: 19.

In DNA, the CDR3 is TGTGCCAGCAGCTTGGGGGACAGGGCAGGGGAGCAGTACTTC. Its protein is CASSLGDRAGEQYF. This chain connects TRBV5-6 to TRBJ2-7; 9 nucleotides align to TRBD1. CDR1 and CDR2 (germline): SGHDT, YYEEEE. CDR3 length equals 14 residues. With V trimmed by 0 bases and J by 7 bases, 5 bases remained unmatched.

CDR3 sequence reads: CASSSGLAEYNEQFF. The CDR3 DNA sequence: TGTGCCAGCAGCTCGGGACTAGCGGAGTACAATGAGCAGTTCTTC. The chain has TRBV7-6 and TRBJ2-1, with TRBD2 matching over 11 bases. CDR1 is SGHVS and CDR2 is FNYEAQ in the germline V gene. The CDR3 is made up of 15 amino acids. V shed 4 bases and J 4 bases; nucleotides not matched to a gene: 3.

This chain connects TRBV6-5 to TRBJ2-5; D uncertain. The CDR3 has 13 amino acids. The V and J ends lost 0 bases and 5 bases respectively, with 7 bases between them. The V gene's germline CDR1 is MNHEY and CDR2 SVGAGI. The CDR3 protein is CASSYSGMETQYF. The CDR3 bases are TGTGCCAGCAGTTACTCAGGGATGGAGACCCAGTACTTC.

The chain is built from TRBV27 and TRBJ1-2; 12 bases align to TRBD1. This CDR3 contains 18 residues. Unmatched junction bases numbered 12, after V lost 4 bases and J lost 3 bases. Germline-derived CDR1 and CDR2 are MNHEY and SMNVEV (reference sequence). The CDR3 nucleotides are TGTGCCAGCAGTTCGAACTGGGGACAGGGGGCGGAATACTATGGCTACACCTTC. It yields the protein CASSSNWGQGAEYYGYTF.

The chain combines TRBV29-1 with TRBJ2-1; 8 bases line up with TRBD2. Germline V gives CDR1 SQVTM, CDR2 ANQGSEA. Trimming cost V 1 base and J 5 bases; bases outside gene matches: 13. CDR3 size: 17 residues. CDR3 in DNA: TGCAGCGTTGAAGGGCGTCGCGGGAGGCCTTCCAACAATGAGCAGTTCTTC. This translates into CSVEGRRGRPSNNEQFF.

This clone appeared once. The V gene is TRBV28, the J gene TRBJ2-5; D is perhaps TRBD1 or TRBD2 (5 bases each). Trimming removed 8 bases at V and 8 bases at J, with 21 bases between. CDR1 is MDHEN and CDR2 is SYDVKM in the germline V gene. This CDR3 is 14 amino acids long. The CDR3 DNA reads as TGTGCCAGCGGGTATATCGGGGCCGATCCCACCCAGTACTTC. Translating gives CASGYIGADPTQYF.

This chain joins TRBV7-3 and TRBJ2-3; D call uncertain. Germline V gene data show CDR1 as SGHTA and CDR2 as FQGTGA. V shed 1 base and J shed 2 bases, with 4 bases lying between them. This CDR3 has 13 residues. The CDR3 DNA reads TGTGCCAGCAGCTTAATTAACACAGATACGCAGTATTTT. Its translation is CASSLINTDTQYF. Together with reference TRBV7-3 and TRBJ2-3, the CDR3 gives the full variable domain: GAGVSQTPSNKVTEKGKYVELRCDPISGHTALYWYRQSLGQGPEFLIYFQGTGAADDSGLPNDRFFAVRPEGSVSTLKIQRTERGDSAVYLCASSLINTDTQYFGPGTRLTVL.

V and J are TRBV5-1 and TRBJ1-2; D uncertain. This CDR3 has 12 residues. The V gene's germline CDR1 is SGHRS and CDR2 YFSETQ. The V end was cut by 3 bases, the J end by 7 bases, with 10 bases between. CDR3 nucleotide sequence: TGCGCCAGCAGCTCCGATCCTGGTGGCTACACCTTC. It is translated as CASSSDPGGYTF.

CDR3 DNA: TGTGCCAGCAGCTTAGGGACAGGGGCCTATGGCTACACCTTC. Translated, it gives CASSLGTGAYGYTF. The J gene is TRBJ1-2, the V gene TRBV11-2, with TRBD1 matching over 9 bases. This CDR3 region has 14 residues. CDR1 SGHAT and CDR2 FQNNGV come from the germline V gene. V lost 1 base, J lost 4 bases, and 1 base stayed unmatched. The full variable domain, rest sourced from reference TRBV11-2 and TRBJ1-2, is EAGVAQSPRYKIIEKRQSVAFWCNPISGHATLYWYQQILGQGPKLLIQFQNNGVVDDSQLPKDRFSAERLKGVDSTLKIQPAKLEDSAVYLCASSLGTGAYGYTFGSGTRLTVV.

The rearrangement joins TRBV11-2 to TRBJ2-5; D might be TRBD2 (6 bases). Trimming took 4 bases from V and 5 from J, leaving 11 bases between them. Germline V gene sequence: CDR1 SGHAT, CDR2 FQNNGV. There are 13 residues in the CDR3. The CDR3 loop is CASSSGVSETQYF. CDR3 bases: TGTGCCAGCAGCTCGGGGGTTTCGGAGACCCAGTACTTC.

This chain uses TRBV10-3 with TRBJ1-3; D gene unclear. The CDR3 totals 13 residues. Germline V gene data show CDR1 as ENHRY and CDR2 as SYGVKD. The V end was cut by 6 bases, the J end by 0 bases, with 6 bases between. The DNA for the CDR3 is TGTGCCATCAGGGGCTTCTCTGGAAACACCATATATTTT. This encodes CAIRGFSGNTIYF.

This CDR3 reads CSVEFGGNTGELFF. The DNA of the CDR3 is TGCAGCGTTGAATTTGGGGGTAACACCGGGGAGCTGTTTTTT. This chain joins TRBV29-1 and TRBJ2-2; possibly TRBD1 or TRBD2 for D (5 bases each). Trimming took 2 bases from V and 2 from J, leaving 9 bases between them. Germline-derived CDR1 and CDR2 are SQVTM and ANQGSEA. The CDR3 sequence is 14 residues long.

The chain carries TRBV7-3 and TRBJ2-1; 10 nucleotides align to TRBD2. After removal of 5 bases from V and 4 bases from J, the junction contained 5 bases not matched to a gene. CDR3 length: 15 residues. Germline lookup yields CDR1 SGHTA and CDR2 FQGTGA. CDR3 region: CASSRAGGPYNEQFF. The CDR3 region has the DNA TGTGCCAGCAGCCGAGCGGGAGGGCCTTACAATGAGCAGTTCTTC.

This clone was seen a single time. The chain combines TRBV16 with TRBJ1-1; D remains unclear. This CDR3 contains 16 residues. Trimming cost V 0 bases and J 5 bases, with 16 bases left between them. Per germline, CDR1 KGHSY and CDR2 FQNENV. The CDR3 DNA is TGTGCCAGCAGCCAATCGAAGGGTGAGGCGAGGACTGAAGCTTTCTTT. Translated, it gives CASSQSKGEARTEAFF.

This clone occurred once. This chain uses TRBV5-8 with TRBJ1-2, with D hard to call. The CDR3 length is 15 residues. Germline CDR1 is SGHTS and CDR2 is YDEGEE. Between the trimmed V and J ends, which lost 7 bases and 4 bases, there was a span of 20 bases. The CDR3: CASLEGHPKTYGYTF. CDR3 sequence (DNA): TGTGCCAGCCTAGAAGGTCATCCAAAGACCTATGGCTACACCTTC.

The rearrangement links TRBV5-8 to TRBJ2-3; D ambiguous. Germline assignment: CDR1 SGHTS and CDR2 YDEGEE. V was shortened by 0 bases and J by 2 bases, with 16 bases between the two germline ends. The CDR3 has 17 residues. The CDR3 sequence: CASSLAASAAVTDTQYF. Written as DNA, the CDR3 is TGTGCCAGCAGCTTGGCGGCTTCTGCCGCTGTCACAGATACGCAGTATTTT.

V usage is TRBV27 and J usage is TRBJ2-7, with TRBD2 matching 8 bases. The CDR3 totals 15 residues. V lost 0 bases and J lost 2; bases outside the gene matches: 3. Germline V CDR1 and CDR2: MNHEY, SMNVEV (reference sequence). The CDR3: CASSLSGGRTYEQYF. CDR3 DNA sequence: TGTGCCAGCAGTTTATCTGGCGGGAGGACCTACGAGCAGTACTTC.